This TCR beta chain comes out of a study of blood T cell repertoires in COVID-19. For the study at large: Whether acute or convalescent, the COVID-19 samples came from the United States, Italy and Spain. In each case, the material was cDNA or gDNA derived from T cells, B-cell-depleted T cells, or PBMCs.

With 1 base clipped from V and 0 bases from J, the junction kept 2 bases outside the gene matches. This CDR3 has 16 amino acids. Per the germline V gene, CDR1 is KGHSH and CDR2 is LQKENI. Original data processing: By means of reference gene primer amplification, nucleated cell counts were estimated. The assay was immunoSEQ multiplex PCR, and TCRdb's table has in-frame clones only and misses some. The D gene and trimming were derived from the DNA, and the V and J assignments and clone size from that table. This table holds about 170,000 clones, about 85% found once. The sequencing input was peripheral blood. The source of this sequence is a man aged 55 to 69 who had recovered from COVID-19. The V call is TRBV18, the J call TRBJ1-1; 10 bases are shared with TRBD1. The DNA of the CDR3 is TGTGCCAGCTCACCACAAGGGACAGGGGTGAACACTGAAGCTTTCTTT. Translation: CASSPQGTGVNTEAFF.